The entry below gives a single T cell receptor (beta chain) sequence along with its context. Its antigen is unknown. The record originates from a study of OX40 agonist ivuxolimab in advanced cancers. Across the whole study: Every 2 weeks, patients got intravenous ivuxolimab at one of six dose levels (0.01-10 mg/kg). Among those treated, three patients had partial responses, one with hepatocellular carcinoma and two with cutaneous melanoma. Study-level results: The 0.1-3.0 mg/kg partial responders had among the lowest clonal expansion.

Measured with immunoSEQ multiplex PCR; TCRdb has only the in-frame clones, and not every one. The table has over 75,000 clones, approximately 87% seen once. V was pared by 6 bases and J by 4 bases, with 6 bases of the junction left unmatched. CDR3 length: 15 amino acids. The germline V gene encodes CDR1 MDHEN and CDR2 SYDVKM. Source: CD4+ or CD8+ T cells sorted from blood, taken in a trial of the OX40 agonist ivuxolimab. This receptor was obtained from an adult with an advanced solid tumor such as melanoma, head and neck, liver or kidney cancer. This chain connects TRBV28 to TRBJ2-1; 10 nucleotides agree with TRBD1. The CDR3 sequence: CASRQGTGEYNEQFF. For the CDR3, the DNA is TGTGCCAGCAGGCAGGGGACAGGGGAATACAATGAGCAGTTCTTC. Complete variable domain (other parts from reference TRBV28 and TRBJ2-1): DVKVTQSSRYLVKRTGEKVFLECVQDMDHENMFWYRQDPGLGLRLIYFSYDVKMKEKGDIPEGYSVSREKKERFSLILESASTNQTSMYLCASRQGTGEYNEQFFGPGTRLTVL.